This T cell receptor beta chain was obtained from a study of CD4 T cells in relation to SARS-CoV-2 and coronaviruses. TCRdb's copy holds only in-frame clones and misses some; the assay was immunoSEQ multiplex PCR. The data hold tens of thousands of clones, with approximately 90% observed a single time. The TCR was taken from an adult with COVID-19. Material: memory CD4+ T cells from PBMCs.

DNA for the CDR3: TGCGCCAGCAGCTCGGGACTTTCCACAGATACGCAGTATTTT. Translation gives CASSSGLSTDTQYF. The V gene is TRBV5-1, the J gene TRBJ2-3; the D gene is possibly TRBD2 (6 bases). The V end lost 3 bases, the J end lost 2 bases, and 10 bases lay between the germline ends. The germline V gene encodes CDR1 SGHRS and CDR2 YFSETQ. This CDR3 is 14 amino acids long.